One TCR beta chain is described in this entry. Its target is unknown. TCRdb keeps only in-frame clones here, not all; method: immunoSEQ multiplex PCR. The repertoire consists of approximately 120,000 clones, with roughly 90% occurring once and the leading ten covering 9.5% to 15%. The data were obtained in a study of T cell responses to AZD1222 COVID-19 vaccine. Whole-study results and caveats: Only a handful of AZD1222 recipients, about six in all, had baseline seropositivity.

V was shortened by 1 base and J by 0 bases, with 19 bases between the two germline ends. The CDR3 has 19 amino acids. Germline assignment: CDR1 SGHVS and CDR2 FQNEAQ. The receptor comes from an adult in good health. The sequencing used peripheral blood, collected on day 0 of MenACWY control vaccination. The rearrangement joins TRBV7-8 to TRBJ2-1; a weak D match, TRBD2 (7 bases). The DNA of the CDR3 is TGTGCCAGCAGCTTAGGGGCGGGAGTGGGGGCTAGCTCCTACAATGAGCAGTTCTTC. This translates into CASSLGAGVGASSYNEQFF.